This TCR beta chain is from a study of response to subunit inactivated influenza vaccine. Study-level points and caveats: Few new T cells, the authors suggested, are recruited by each seasonal influenza vaccination.

As to this clonotype: What it binds is unknown.

TCRdb re-called the RT-PCR reads with MiXCR, one entry per CDR3 protein. The table lists roughly 650,000 distinct CDR3 sequences, less than 20% of them singletons, with approximately 10% in the top ten. From germline, CDR1 is SGHTA and CDR2 FQGNSA. CDR3 length: 13 residues. The V and J ends lost 5 bases and 10 bases, in that order; junction bases with no gene match: 8. This chain connects TRBV7-2 to TRBJ2-1; 7 bases match TRBD1. This material consisted of PBMCs from blood, taken roughly 12 days after vaccination. This clonotype was sampled from a man aged 45 to 65 who received an inactivated influenza vaccine. The CDR3 region has the DNA TGTGCCAGCAGCACTATAAGGACAGGAGAGCAGTTCTTC. Protein: CASSTIRTGEQFF. The variable domain in full, completed from reference TRBV7-2 and TRBJ2-1, reads GAGVSQSPSNKVTEKGKDVELRCDPISGHTALYWYRQSLGQGLEFLIYFQGNSAPDKSGLPSDRFSAERTGGSVSTLTIQRTQQEDSAVYLCASSTIRTGEQFFGPGTRLTVL.